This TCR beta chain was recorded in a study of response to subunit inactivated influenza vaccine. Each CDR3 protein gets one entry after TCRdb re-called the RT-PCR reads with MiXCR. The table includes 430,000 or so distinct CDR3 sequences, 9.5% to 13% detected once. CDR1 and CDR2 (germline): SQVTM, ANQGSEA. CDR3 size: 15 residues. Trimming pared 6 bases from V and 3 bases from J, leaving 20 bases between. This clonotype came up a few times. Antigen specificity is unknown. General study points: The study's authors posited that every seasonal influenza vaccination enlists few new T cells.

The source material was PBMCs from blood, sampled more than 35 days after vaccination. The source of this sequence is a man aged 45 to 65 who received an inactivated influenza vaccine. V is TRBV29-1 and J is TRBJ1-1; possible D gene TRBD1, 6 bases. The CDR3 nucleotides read TGCAGCGTACACCCCATAGCCAGGGGTTACACTGAAGCTTTCTTT. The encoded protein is CSVHPIARGYTEAFF.